Listed below are T cell receptor beta chains from one sample, sequenced in a study of blood T cell repertoires in COVID-19. Method: immunoSEQ multiplex PCR; TCRdb's copy keeps in-frame clones and lacks some. The data contain 450,000 to 500,000 clones, approximately 85% of them singletons. Sequences were obtained from peripheral blood. The receptors were gathered from a human donor in a cohort sampled during active COVID-19. CDR3s include the opening cysteine and the closing phenylalanine or tryptophan. Each record gives: clone size, V gene, D gene, J gene, CDR3 protein, CDR3 DNA. D genes are given only for firm matches. Size values are once, few and many counts, or a class for expanded clones, and some rows have none.

.	TRBV6-2/TRBV6-3	.	TRBJ2-3	CASSYFSGAGKGDTQYF	TGTGCCAGCAGTTACTTCTCGGGCGCAGGGAAAGGAGATACGCAGTATTTT
.	TRBV9	.	TRBJ2-7	CASSARGYEQYF	TGTGCCAGCAGCGCTAGGGGCTACGAGCAGTACTTC
.	TRBV30	TRBD1	TRBJ1-2	CASRQGAPGGGYTF	TGTGCCTCTAGACAGGGGGCGCCCGGTGGTGGCTACACCTTC
.	TRBV11-3	.	TRBJ2-7	CASSLGPFYEQYF	TGTGCCAGCAGCTTAGGGCCCTTCTACGAGCAGTACTTC
.	TRBV7-2	.	TRBJ1-2	CASSFRDGRDYTF	TGTGCCAGCAGCTTCCGGGACGGGAGGGACTACACCTTC
few	TRBV19	.	TRBJ1-6	CASSTPRRGGSPLHF	TGTGCCAGTAGTACCCCGCGCAGGGGTGGTTCACCCCTCCACTTT
.	TRBV5-4	TRBD1	TRBJ1-2	CASSLGTGPYGYTF	TGTGCCAGCAGCTTGGGGACAGGGCCCTATGGCTACACCTTC
.	TRBV19	TRBD1	TRBJ1-2	CASKTGAGSGYTF	TGTGCCAGTAAAACAGGGGCCGGGAGTGGCTACACCTTC
.	TRBV4-2	.	TRBJ2-3	CASSQASSALLSDTQYF	TGTGCCAGCAGCCAAGCTTCTAGCGCCCTCCTGTCAGATACGCAGTATTTT
.	TRBV5-1	.	TRBJ2-7	CASSQLTGRGEQYF	TGCGCCAGCAGCCAGTTGACAGGGCGGGGCGAGCAGTACTTC
.	TRBV28	TRBD2	TRBJ2-3	CASATSGTDTQYF	TGTGCCAGCGCGACTAGCGGCACAGATACGCAGTATTTT
.	TRBV21-1	.	TRBJ2-7	CASSKQGLAGVVYEQYF	TGTGCCAGCAGTAAACAGGGACTAGCGGGAGTGGTCTACGAGCAGTACTTC
.	TRBV10-3	.	TRBJ1-2	CAISEVPRGAYGYTF	TGTGCCATCAGTGAGGTACCCAGGGGCGCCTATGGCTACACCTTC